The T cell receptor beta chain described here comes from a study of T cells in Graves' hyperthyroidism and ophthalmopathy. Study details: Prior to any treatment, at the point of initial diagnosis, peripheral blood was collected.

For the diagnoses, clinical symptoms, serum thyroxine and TRAb, thyroid ultrasound and orbital computed tomography were used. This clonotype was picked up many times. RNA transcripts were the template for amplifying TCR beta CDR3 regions. HTBI primers were the set used in a first-round RT-PCR of the TCR CDR3. MiXCR, run by TCRdb on the multiplex PCR reads, gives a single entry per CDR3 protein. The sample lists 540,000 or so distinct CDR3 sequences, about 15% occurring once. The TCR originated in a woman in her thirties with Graves' hyperthyroidism. The sequenced material came from blood.

CDR3 region: CASSEEGRGGGYEQYF. CDR3 coding DNA: TGTGCCAGCAGTGAAGAAGGCAGGGGAGGGGGATACGAGCAGTACTTC. The chain employs TRBV6-1 and TRBJ2-7; tentatively, D is TRBD2 (7 bases). The V end was cut by 1 base, the J end by 4 bases, with 17 bases between. In germline, CDR1 is MNHNS, CDR2 SASEGT. The CDR3 is 16 residues long.